The 16 T cell receptor beta chains below all came from one sample that was sequenced in a study of Graves' ophthalmopathy and Graves' hyperthyroidism. RNA transcripts served as template for amplifying TCR beta CDR3 sequences. Investigators did first-round RT-PCR with HTBI primers, then second-round multiplex PCR. Via MiXCR, TCRdb re-called the multiplex PCR reads, giving one row per CDR3 protein. The profile shows approximately 700,000 distinct CDR3 sequences, 40% of them singletons. Sequenced sample: peripheral blood. The receptors here all came from an adult man with Graves' ophthalmopathy.

The chain carries TRBV6-5 and TRBJ1-3; TRBD1 might be the D (6 bases). The CDR3 loop spans 17 amino acids. Per germline, CDR1 MNHEY and CDR2 SVGAGI. V was pared by 0 bases and J by 7 bases, with 19 bases between. CDR3 protein: CASSYSVGPMGANTIYF. CDR3 nucleotides: TGTGCCAGCAGTTACTCTGTCGGACCTATGGGGGCGAACACCATATATTTT.

The J gene is TRBJ2-5, the V gene TRBV29-1, with 8 nucleotides matching TRBD1. The trim removed 5 bases at V and 3 bases at J, leaving 2 bases unmatched. Germline CDR1 reads SQVTM; CDR2 reads ANQGSEA. The CDR3 is 12 amino acids. In DNA, the CDR3 is TGCAGCGTTCAGACAGGGGAAGAGACCCAGTACTTC. Translation: CSVQTGEETQYF.

As concerns this clonotype: The junction departs from germline at one end; a sequencing error may be responsible. The gene calls are TRBV7-8 and TRBJ1-1; no firm D call. CDR3 length: 14 residues. CDR1 is SGHVS, CDR2 FQNEAQ, per germline. The CDR3 is CASSLLGSRSEAFF. CDR3 bases: TGTGCCAGTAGCTTATTAGGTTCTCGTTCTGAAGCTTTCTTT.

CDR3 region: CASSLNGRGRDQETQYF. In DNA form, the CDR3 reads TGTGCCAGCAGCTTAAACGGCCGGGGTAGGGACCAAGAGACCCAGTACTTC. The chain carries TRBV7-3 and TRBJ2-5; possible D gene TRBD2, 5 bases. CDR3 length: 17 residues. Looked up from germline, CDR1 is SGHTA and CDR2 is FQGTGA. Trimming left V 1 base short and J 0 bases short, with 15 bases between. Complete variable domain (other parts from reference TRBV7-3 and TRBJ2-5): GAGVSQTPSNKVTEKGKYVELRCDPISGHTALYWYRQSLGQGPEFLIYFQGTGAADDSGLPNDRFFAVRPEGSVSTLKIQRTERGDSAVYLCASSLNGRGRDQETQYFGPGTRLLVL.

V gene TRBV7-9 combines with J gene TRBJ1-1; TRBD1 is a possible D gene (5 bases). From germline, CDR1 is SEHNR and CDR2 FQNEAQ (reference sequence). V was shortened by 1 base and J by 7 bases, with 10 bases between the two germline ends. CDR3 length: 13 residues. CDR3 in amino acids: CASSLGTYDEAFF. CDR3 sequence (DNA): TGTGCCAGCAGCTTAGGGACATATGATGAAGCTTTCTTT. The complete variable domain, with remaining parts taken from reference TRBV7-9 and TRBJ1-1, reads DTGVSQNPRHKITKRGQNVTFRCDPISEHNRLYWYRQTLGQGPEFLTYFQNEAQLEKSRLLSDRFSAERPKGSFSTLEIQRTEQGDSAMYLCASSLGTYDEAFFGQGTRLTVV.

V usage is TRBV7-2 and J usage is TRBJ1-4; D unclear. The CDR3 covers 15 residues. Germline V CDR1 and CDR2: SGHTA, FQGNSA. Trimming shortened V by 2 bases and J by 10 bases, and 17 bases separated the two germline ends. The CDR3 nucleotides read TGTGCCAGCAGCTTACGCGGAGCAGGTGGTTCAAAACTGTTTTTT. This gives the protein CASSLRGAGGSKLFF. The whole variable domain, filled in from reference TRBV7-2 and TRBJ1-4, reads GAGVSQSPSNKVTEKGKDVELRCDPISGHTALYWYRQSLGQGLEFLIYFQGNSAPDKSGLPSDRFSAERTGGSVSTLTIQRTQQEDSAVYLCASSLRGAGGSKLFFGSGTQLSVL.

The chain combines TRBV30 with TRBJ1-2, with 8 positions matching TRBD1. Germline V CDR1 and CDR2: GTSNPN, SVGIG (reference sequence). The length of the CDR3 is 13 residues. Trimming at V came to 3 bases and at J to 8 bases, leaving 8 bases not matched to a gene. The CDR3: CAWRTQGAMGYTF. DNA for the CDR3: TGTGCCTGGAGAACCCAGGGGGCGATGGGCTACACCTTC.

Of note for this clonotype: The junction shows a germline mismatch at one end, possibly a read error. The chain carries TRBV20-1 and TRBJ2-2; 9 bases fit TRBD1. Germline loops: CDR1 DFQATT, CDR2 SNEGSKA (reference sequence). The CDR3 runs to 14 residues. CDR3 residues: CSVRNRGLTGELFF. The CDR3 bases are TGCAGTGTTAGAAACAGGGGGCTAACCGGGGAGCTGTTTTTT.

The chain links TRBV6-5 to TRBJ2-7, with 10 bases fitting TRBD1. Trimming cost V 6 bases and J 1 base; bases outside gene matches: 9. The CDR3 extends over 16 amino acids. Per the germline V gene, CDR1 is MNHEY and CDR2 is SVGAGI. For the CDR3, the DNA is TGTGCCAGCAGGAAAAGAGCGGGACAGGGGTCCTACGAGCAGTACTTC. Translated, it gives CASRKRAGQGSYEQYF.

This clonotype was counted once. CDR3 region: CSSPRGKSTEAFF. The CDR3 bases are TGCAGCTCCCCCAGGGGGAAAAGCACTGAAGCTTTCTTT. The J gene is TRBJ1-1, the V gene TRBV29-1; TRBD1 matches 7 bases. The CDR3 spans 13 residues. Germline V CDR1 and CDR2: SQVTM, ANQGSEA. V lost 8 bases to trimming and J lost 4 bases; unmatched junction nucleotides: 10.

This clonotype was detected a few times. The chain employs TRBV14 and TRBJ2-7; TRBD2 matches at 11 bases. The CDR3 totals 14 residues. V was clipped by 6 bases and J by 4 bases; unmatched bases: 5. Germline V gene lookup returns CDR1 SGHDN and CDR2 FVKESK. In DNA, the CDR3 is TGTGCCAGCAGACTAGCGGGGGACCCATACGAGCAGTACTTC. Translation gives CASRLAGDPYEQYF.

This sequence joins TRBV7-2 and TRBJ2-5, with TRBD2 matching 10 bases. In germline, CDR1 is SGHTA, CDR2 FQGNSA. This CDR3 has 16 residues. V was clipped by 1 base and J by 7 bases; unmatched bases: 9. The CDR3 here is CASSLDGTSGTRTQYF. Here the CDR3 DNA reads TGTGCCAGCAGCTTAGATGGTACTAGCGGGACAAGGACCCAGTACTTC.

V and J are TRBV19 and TRBJ1-1; TRBD1 is a possible D gene (6 bases). The germline V gene encodes CDR1 LNHDA and CDR2 SQIVND (reference sequence). V lost 6 bases to trimming and J lost 0 bases, with 23 bases between them. This CDR3 region has 18 residues. This CDR3 is CASRHRTAAIAMNTEAFF. The CDR3 nucleotides read TGTGCCAGTAGACACAGGACAGCCGCGATCGCAATGAACACTGAAGCTTTCTTT.

This clonotype was seen at least ten times. The gene calls are TRBV15 and TRBJ1-4; no clear D gene. The ends were cut back, 0 bases at V and 6 bases at J, with 5 bases in the middle. Germline CDR1 reads LNHNV; CDR2 reads YYDKDF (reference sequence). The CDR3 is 13 amino acids. CDR3 DNA sequence: TGTGCCACCAGCAGAGACATGTATGAAAAACTGTTTTTT. Protein product: CATSRDMYEKLFF.

This chain joins TRBV7-8 and TRBJ2-6; either TRBD1 or TRBD2 may supply D (5 bases each). V was shortened by 3 bases and J by 0 bases, with 12 bases between the two germline ends. The CDR3 consists of 17 residues. The V gene's germline CDR1 is SGHVS and CDR2 FQNEAQ. The CDR3 protein is CASSLRGPGSGANVLTF. Written as DNA, the CDR3 is TGTGCCAGCAGCTTGAGGGGTCCCGGCTCTGGGGCCAACGTCCTGACTTTC.

This clonotype was seen a handful of times. The gene calls are TRBV6-1 and TRBJ1-3, with no clear D. The CDR3 spans 14 residues. V dropped 4 bases and J dropped 1 base, with 8 bases sitting between them. CDR1 is MNHNS, CDR2 SASEGT, per germline. The CDR3 reads CASSAWGSGNTIYF. The CDR3 DNA reads as TGTGCCAGCAGTGCGTGGGGATCTGGAAACACCATATATTTT.